These 30 T cell receptor beta chains originate from one sample sequenced in a study of long-term antiretroviral therapy in people with HIV. They ran version v3.0 of the immunoSEQ assay at survey level. Sequencing was performed with immunoSEQ multiplex PCR; in TCRdb, only in-frame clones are kept and a portion is missing. This table has around 15,000 clones, approximately 95% appearing once. The sample was unsorted PBMCs, taken less than 12 years after starting antiretroviral therapy. The receptors were gathered from a man between 25 and 39 years old with HIV.

The V gene is TRBV4-1, the J gene TRBJ2-3; D assignment may be TRBD1 or TRBD2 (5 bases each). CDR3 length: 13 residues. V gave up 3 bases and J gave up 11 bases, with 15 bases separating them. Per the germline V gene, CDR1 is MGHRA and CDR2 is YSYEKL. CDR3 in amino acids: CASSHAGTSKQYF. The CDR3 coding sequence is TGCGCCAGCAGCCACGCCGGGACGTCGAAGCAGTATTTT.

The gene calls are TRBV9 and TRBJ2-1, with 7 bases aligning to TRBD1. V trimming: 4 bases; J trimming: 7 bases; junction bases outside the gene matches: 8. CDR1 is SGDLS and CDR2 is YYNGEE in the germline V gene. The CDR3 consists of 14 residues. CDR3 protein: CASSPSYRGNEQFF. CDR3 nucleotide sequence: TGTGCCAGCAGCCCAAGCTACAGGGGTAATGAGCAGTTCTTC. Full variable domain (rest looked up from reference TRBV9 and TRBJ2-1): DSGVTQTPKHLITATGQRVTLRCSPRSGDLSVYWYQQSLDQGLQFLIQYYNGEERAKGNILERFSAQQFPDLHSELNLSSLELGDSALYFCASSPSYRGNEQFFGPGTRLTVL.

As DNA, the CDR3 is TGTGCCAGCAGCTCCCGGTTAGCGGGGGATACAGATACGCAGTATTTT. Its protein product is CASSSRLAGDTDTQYF. The rearrangement uses TRBV9 and TRBJ2-3; 9 bases are shared with TRBD2. CDR1 is SGDLS, CDR2 YYNGEE, per germline. Trimming took 4 bases from V and 3 from J; bases not matched to a gene: 9. The CDR3 is 16 amino acids.

The V and J genes are TRBV5-1 and TRBJ1-4; 9 bases align to TRBD1. V was clipped by 4 bases and J by 7 bases; unmatched bases: 20. CDR1 and CDR2 from the germline V gene are SGHRS and YFSETQ. The CDR3 length is 19 residues. The CDR3: CASSPGGQGASLNGEKLFF. In DNA form, the CDR3 reads TGCGCCAGCAGCCCGGGGGGACAGGGCGCGAGTTTAAATGGTGAAAAACTGTTTTTT.

The chain has TRBV5-5 and TRBJ1-1, with TRBD1 as a possible D gene (6 bases). The length of the CDR3 is 15 residues. CDR1 and CDR2 from the germline V gene are SGHKS and YYEKEE (reference sequence). V was clipped by 3 bases and J by 3 bases, with 15 bases between them. The CDR3 spells CASSWVEDSHTEAFF. In DNA form, the CDR3 reads TGTGCCAGCAGCTGGGTCGAGGACAGTCACACTGAAGCTTTCTTT.

The chain recombines TRBV6-5 with TRBJ1-6; possible D gene TRBD1, 5 bases. CDR1 is MNHEY, CDR2 SVGAGI, per germline. The V end lost 7 bases, the J end lost 9 bases, and 16 bases lay between the germline ends. This CDR3 comprises 14 residues. The CDR3: CASIPGLRGSPLHF. The CDR3 DNA sequence: TGTGCCAGCATCCCGGGACTTCGGGGTTCACCCCTCCACTTT.

The chain combines TRBV7-2 with TRBJ2-5, with 9 bases identical to TRBD2. Germline loops: CDR1 SGHTA, CDR2 FQGNSA. The CDR3 runs 16 residues. The trim removed 3 bases at V and 5 bases at J, leaving 10 bases unmatched. The CDR3 nucleotides read TGTGCCAGCAGCTTGAGTACTGCGGGGGGGCAGGAGACCCAGTACTTC. Its translation: CASSLSTAGGQETQYF.

J is TRBJ1-1 and V is TRBV5-4, with 7 bases matching TRBD1. Germline values: CDR1 SGHNT, CDR2 YYREEE (reference sequence). The J segment lost 7 bases and the V segment lost 0 bases, leaving 6 bases of the junction unmatched. This CDR3 has 14 amino acids. Written as DNA, the CDR3 is TGTGCCAGCAGCTTGGCAGGGGGTTTGAATGAAGCTTTCTTT. It encodes CASSLAGGLNEAFF.

The genes are TRBV11-2 and TRBJ1-3; unclear D gene. Germline values: CDR1 SGHAT, CDR2 FQNNGV. V shed 6 bases and J shed 4 bases, with 10 bases lying between them. CDR3 length: 13 amino acids. The chain's CDR3 is CASSSMRGNTIYF. CDR3 sequence (DNA): TGTGCCAGCAGTTCAATGAGGGGAAACACCATATATTTT.

The rearrangement joins TRBV9 to TRBJ1-2; D may be TRBD1 (5 bases). CDR1 and CDR2 (germline): SGDLS, YYNGEE. The germline V and J ends were trimmed by 5 bases and 6 bases, with 17 bases remaining between them. CDR3 length: 14 amino acids. The CDR3 DNA reads as TGTGCCAGCAGTAATAGAGGGGTTTCCCATGGCTACACCTTC. Translating gives CASSNRGVSHGYTF.

The V gene is TRBV5-4, the J gene TRBJ2-3; TRBD2 matches at 12 bases. Trimming cost V 1 base and J 11 bases; bases outside gene matches: 14. CDR1 SGHNT and CDR2 YYREEE come from the germline V gene (reference sequence). CDR3 length: 17 amino acids. The CDR3 DNA reads TGTGCCAGCAGCTTGTCTCTGAGACTAGCGGGGGACGGGGGGCAGTATTTT. Translated, it gives CASSLSLRLAGDGGQYF.

The chain couples TRBV11-3 to TRBJ2-5; 8 positions match TRBD1. The CDR3 length is 14 residues. The trim removed 1 base at V and 5 bases at J, leaving 3 bases unmatched. CDR1 SGHNT and CDR2 YENEEA come from the germline V gene. The CDR3 sequence: CASSLAGGEETQYF. The CDR3 region has the DNA TGTGCCAGCAGCTTAGCAGGGGGCGAGGAGACCCAGTACTTC.

V is TRBV7-8 and J is TRBJ2-2; 8 bases fit TRBD1. There are 17 residues in the CDR3. The germline CDR1 and CDR2 sequences are SGHVS and FQNEAQ. Unmatched junction bases numbered 9, after V lost 2 bases and J lost 4 bases. The CDR3 reads CASSLSTRTGRTGELFF. The CDR3 DNA sequence: TGTGCCAGCAGCTTATCCACCCGGACAGGGCGCACCGGGGAGCTGTTTTTT.

The chain couples TRBV28 to TRBJ1-1; tentatively, D is TRBD1 (5 bases). The CDR3 covers 14 residues. CDR1 is MDHEN and CDR2 is SYDVKM in the germline V gene. V dropped 5 bases and J dropped 4 bases, with 14 bases sitting between them. The CDR3 region is CASSIHGRGTEAFF. The CDR3 nucleotides read TGTGCCAGCAGTATCCATGGTAGGGGCACTGAAGCTTTCTTT.

This rearrangement joins TRBV28 to TRBJ2-7, with D perhaps matching TRBD2 (6 bases). Germline CDR1 and CDR2: MDHEN and SYDVKM. Trimming took off 4 bases at V and 4 bases at J, with 14 bases between the two ends. The CDR3 is 14 amino acids. CDR3 amino acids: CASSSSGLLYEQYF. CDR3 coding DNA: TGTGCCAGCAGTTCCTCGGGACTCCTATACGAGCAGTACTTC.

J is TRBJ1-4 and V is TRBV2; possible D gene TRBD1, 6 bases. This CDR3 contains 14 residues. Trimming took 5 bases from V and 10 from J, leaving 17 bases between them. CDR1 is SNHLY, CDR2 FYNNEI, per germline. The CDR3 sequence: CASSTQGILGKLFF. The DNA of the CDR3 is TGTGCCAGCAGTACCCAGGGGATCCTAGGAAAACTGTTTTTT.

The chain has TRBV6-5 and TRBJ2-3; D possibly uses TRBD1 or TRBD2 (5 bases each). The CDR3 has 13 amino acids. Looked up from germline, CDR1 is MNHEY and CDR2 is SVGAGI. V was trimmed by 6 bases and J by 2 bases, leaving 9 bases between them. Written as DNA, the CDR3 is TGTGCCAGCAGGAGGGACCACACAGATACGCAGTATTTT. It codes for CASRRDHTDTQYF.

The V call is TRBV7-3, the J call TRBJ2-7, with 8 positions matching TRBD2. The junction had 2 bases not matched to a gene; V was cut back by 1 base and J by 0 bases. Germline-derived CDR1 and CDR2 are SGHTA and FQGTGA. The CDR3 contains 15 residues. In DNA form, the CDR3 reads TGTGCCAGCAGCTTAAGCGGGGGGTTCTCCTACGAGCAGTACTTC. Its protein product is CASSLSGGFSYEQYF. The full variable domain, completed using reference TRBV7-3 and TRBJ2-7, is GAGVSQTPSNKVTEKGKYVELRCDPISGHTALYWYRQSLGQGPEFLIYFQGTGAADDSGLPNDRFFAVRPEGSVSTLKIQRTERGDSAVYLCASSLSGGFSYEQYFGPGTRLTVT.

V is TRBV27 and J is TRBJ2-7, with TRBD1 identical over 9 bases. V gave up 11 bases and J gave up 2 bases; unmatched junction bases: 10. Germline V lookup: CDR1 MNHEY, CDR2 SMNVEV (reference sequence). This CDR3 has 14 residues. CDR3 region: CARAGDRVTYEQYV. In nucleotides, the CDR3 is TGTGCCCGAGCCGGGGACAGGGTAACCTACGAGCAGTACGTC.

The rearrangement joins TRBV7-9 to TRBJ1-6; D ambiguous. Trimming left V 3 bases short and J 6 bases short, with 9 bases between. This CDR3 comprises 14 residues. CDR1 and CDR2 from the germline V gene are SEHNR and FQNEAQ (reference sequence). CDR3 nucleotides: TGTGCCAGCAGCTTGTCACCCTCTAATTCACCCCTCCACTTT. This codes for CASSLSPSNSPLHF.

The CDR3 here is CASSLGGVGYTF. The CDR3 nucleotides are TGCGCCAGCAGCTTGGGGGGGGTTGGCTACACCTTC. This rearrangement joins TRBV5-1 to TRBJ1-2; possibly TRBD1 for D (5 bases). Germline loops: CDR1 SGHRS, CDR2 YFSETQ. Trimming took off 0 bases at V and 7 bases at J, with 7 bases between the two ends. CDR3 size: 12 residues.

The chain carries TRBV2 and TRBJ2-7, with 8 bases fitting TRBD2. The V gene's germline CDR1 is SNHLY and CDR2 FYNNEI. CDR3 size: 16 residues. Losses at the gene ends were 6 bases for V and 2 bases for J; bases not matched to a gene: 12. The DNA for the CDR3 is TGTGCCAGCAGCCCAGGTAGGAGGACTAGCCCCTACGAGCAGTACTTC. Translation gives CASSPGRRTSPYEQYF.

The chain combines TRBV14 with TRBJ2-2; D is unresolved. The ends were cut back, 2 bases at V and 5 bases at J, with 6 bases in the middle. The germline CDR1 and CDR2 sequences are SGHDN and FVKESK. This CDR3 comprises 13 residues. The CDR3 loop is CASSQFRTGELFF. The CDR3 region has the DNA TGTGCCAGCAGCCAATTTCGAACCGGGGAGCTGTTTTTT.

Comment on this clone: A junction end diverges from the germline sequence, so it may reflect a read error. This chain joins TRBV11-1 and TRBJ2-1, with 8 bases aligning to TRBD2. Germline V lookup: CDR1 SGHAT, CDR2 FQDESV (reference sequence). CDR3 length equals 14 residues. CDR3 nucleotide sequence: TGTGCCAGCAGCCCAGGACCGGGGAGGACTAGCATTGTCTTC. It specifies CASSPGPGRTSIVF.

CDR3 sequence: CASSTSGTGREGGYTF. In DNA form, the CDR3 reads TGTGCCAGCAGCACCTCCGGGACAGGGAGGGAAGGCGGCTACACCTTC. The rearrangement uses TRBV6-6 and TRBJ1-2, with 9 positions matching TRBD1. CDR3 length: 16 residues. V dropped 6 bases and J dropped 8; count of bases not matched to a gene: 16. Germline V gene data show CDR1 as MNHNY and CDR2 as SVGAGI (reference sequence).

V is TRBV5-4 and J is TRBJ2-7, with D maybe TRBD2 (5 bases). The V gene's germline CDR1 is SGHNT and CDR2 YYREEE (reference sequence). CDR3 length: 14 amino acids. V dropped 0 bases and J dropped 5 bases, with 12 bases sitting between them. As DNA, the CDR3 is TGTGCCAGCAGCTTGGAGCTAGCCCACGACGAGCAGTACTTC. This sequence encodes CASSLELAHDEQYF. The entire variable domain, with the rest obtained from reference TRBV5-4 and TRBJ2-7, is as follows: ETGVTQSPTHLIKTRGQQVTLRCSSQSGHNTVSWYQQALGQGPQFIFQYYREEENGRGNFPPRFSGLQFPNYSSELNVNALELDDSALYLCASSLELAHDEQYFGPGTRLTVT.

This rearrangement joins TRBV28 to TRBJ1-1; D remains unclear. The germline V gene has CDR1 MDHEN and CDR2 SYDVKM. V shed 5 bases and J shed 3 bases, with 13 bases lying between them. The CDR3 length is 14 residues. The CDR3 bases are TGTGCCAGCAGTAAACCGGGCCCACACACTGAAGCTTTCTTT. Translated, it gives CASSKPGPHTEAFF.

The rearrangement uses TRBV2 and TRBJ1-3; D may be TRBD1 (5 bases). The germline CDR1 and CDR2 sequences are SNHLY and FYNNEI. V was clipped by 4 bases and J by 8 bases, with 9 bases between them. This CDR3 region has 12 residues. The CDR3 DNA reads as TGTGCCAGCAGTGGACAGCTAGACACCATATATTTT. This encodes CASSGQLDTIYF.

V gene TRBV12-5 combines with J gene TRBJ2-1, with D possibly TRBD2 on 6 matching bases. Trimming shortened V by 3 bases and J by 1 base, and 16 bases separated the two germline ends. Per germline, CDR1 LGHNT and CDR2 FRNRAP. The CDR3 spans 17 residues. The CDR3, as DNA: TGTGCTAGTGGTTTTGGGGGGACGGGACGTTCCTACAATGAGCAGTTCTTC. It encodes CASGFGGTGRSYNEQFF.

V and J are TRBV5-6 and TRBJ2-7; D possibly corresponds to TRBD1 (6 bases). Germline values: CDR1 SGHDT, CDR2 YYEEEE. There are 16 residues in the CDR3. V was cut by 4 bases and J by 0 bases, with 17 bases left in between. CDR3 DNA: TGTGCCAGCAGCCTGGCTCGGGACACGAGCTCCTACGAGCAGTACTTC. Encoded protein: CASSLARDTSSYEQYF. Filled out from reference TRBV5-6 and TRBJ2-7, the complete variable domain reads DAGVTQSPTHLIKTRGQQVTLRCSPKSGHDTVSWYQQALGQGPQFIFQYYEEEERQRGNFPDRFSGHQFPNYSSELNVNALLLGDSALYLCASSLARDTSSYEQYFGPGTRLTVT.